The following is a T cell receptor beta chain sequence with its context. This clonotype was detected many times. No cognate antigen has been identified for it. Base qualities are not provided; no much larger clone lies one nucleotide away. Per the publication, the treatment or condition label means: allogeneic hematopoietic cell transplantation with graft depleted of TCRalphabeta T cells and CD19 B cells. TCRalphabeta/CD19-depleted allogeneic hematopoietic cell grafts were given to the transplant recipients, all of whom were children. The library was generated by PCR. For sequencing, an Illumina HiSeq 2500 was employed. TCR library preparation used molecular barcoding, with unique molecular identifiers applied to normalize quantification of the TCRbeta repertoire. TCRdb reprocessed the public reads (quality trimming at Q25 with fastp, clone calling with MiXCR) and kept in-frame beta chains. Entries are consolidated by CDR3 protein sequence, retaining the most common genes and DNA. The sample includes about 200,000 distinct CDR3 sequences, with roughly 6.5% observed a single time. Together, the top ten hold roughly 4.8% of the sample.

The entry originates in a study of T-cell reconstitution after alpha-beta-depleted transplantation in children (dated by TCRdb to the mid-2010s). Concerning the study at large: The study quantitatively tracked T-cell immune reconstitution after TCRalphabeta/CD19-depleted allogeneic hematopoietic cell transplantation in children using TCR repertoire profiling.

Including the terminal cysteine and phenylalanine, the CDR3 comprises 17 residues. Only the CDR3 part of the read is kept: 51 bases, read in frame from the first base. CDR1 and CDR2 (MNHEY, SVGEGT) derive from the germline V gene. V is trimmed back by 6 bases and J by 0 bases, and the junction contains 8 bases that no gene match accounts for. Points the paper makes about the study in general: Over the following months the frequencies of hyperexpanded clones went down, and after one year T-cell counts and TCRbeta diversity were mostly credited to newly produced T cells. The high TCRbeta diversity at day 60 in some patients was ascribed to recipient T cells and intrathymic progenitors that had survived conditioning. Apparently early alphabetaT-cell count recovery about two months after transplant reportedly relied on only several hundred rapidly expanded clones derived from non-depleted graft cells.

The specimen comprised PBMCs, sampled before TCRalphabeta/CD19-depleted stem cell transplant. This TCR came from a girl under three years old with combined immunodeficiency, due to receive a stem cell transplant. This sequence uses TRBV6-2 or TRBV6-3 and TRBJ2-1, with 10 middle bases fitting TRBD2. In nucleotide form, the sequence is TGTGCCAGCAGGACTAGCGGGCTCAGGGACTCCTACAATGAGCAGTTCTTC. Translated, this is CASRTSGLRDSYNEQFF.